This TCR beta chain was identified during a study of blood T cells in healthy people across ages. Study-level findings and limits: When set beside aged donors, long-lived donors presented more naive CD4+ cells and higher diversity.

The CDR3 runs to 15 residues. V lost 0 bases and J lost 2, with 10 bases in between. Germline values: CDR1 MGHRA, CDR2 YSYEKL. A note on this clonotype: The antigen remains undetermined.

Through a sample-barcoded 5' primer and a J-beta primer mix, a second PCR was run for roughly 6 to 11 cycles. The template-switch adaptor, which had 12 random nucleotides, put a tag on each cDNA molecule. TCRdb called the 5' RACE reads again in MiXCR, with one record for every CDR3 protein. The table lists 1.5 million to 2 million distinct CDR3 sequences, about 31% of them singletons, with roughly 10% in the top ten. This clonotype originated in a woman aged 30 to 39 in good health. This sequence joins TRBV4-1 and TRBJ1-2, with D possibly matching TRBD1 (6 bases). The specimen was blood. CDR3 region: CASSQDWDMNYGYTF. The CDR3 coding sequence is TGCGCCAGCAGCCAAGATTGGGACATGAACTATGGCTACACCTTC.